The rows below give T cell receptor beta chains drawn from one sample of a study of control samples from healthy donors and cancer patients. Method: immunoSEQ multiplex PCR; TCRdb's copy keeps in-frame clones and lacks some. The sample carries some 120,000 clones, roughly 87% recorded once. The sample comprised blood. These receptors all come from a man aged 18 to 29 in good health. Each CDR3 is given with its conserved first and last residue.

j_call v_call cdr3_length cdr3_aa
TRBJ2-3 TRBV20-1 16 CSASGMTSGRGDTQYF
TRBJ2-1 TRBV18 13 CASSRGLDNEQFF
TRBJ2-3 TRBV9 15 CASSAGGTSTDTQYF
TRBJ2-7 TRBV18 15 CASSREGPQVYEQYF
TRBJ1-5 TRBV15 13 CATSRASNQPQHF
TRBJ2-7 TRBV27 14 CASSYGGNSYEQYF
TRBJ1-1 TRBV7-2 13 CASSLYGNTEAFF
TRBJ1-4 TRBV6-1 12 CASSEVGARLFF
TRBJ2-7 TRBV5-4 18 CASSLPGLAGGPSYEQYF
TRBJ1-2 TRBV12-3/TRBV12-4 13 CASRRTGVYGYTF
TRBJ2-3 TRBV10-1 18 CASSGTPLGSSSTDTQYF
TRBJ1-5 TRBV27 17 CASSLNGQPARDQPQHF
TRBJ1-5 TRBV28 17 CASSDLFVWVFNQPQHF
TRBJ2-1 TRBV6-2/TRBV6-3 19 CASSYVSGSGSVSYNEQFF
TRBJ2-7 TRBV7-2 16 CASSPSGGRPPYEQYF
TRBJ1-5 TRBV2 15 CASSEDVQDYQPQHF
TRBJ1-1 TRBV29-1 14 CSVGGRLRVPEAFF
TRBJ2-1 TRBV6-2/TRBV6-3 12 CASSYARNEQFF
TRBJ2-2 TRBV6-5 13 CASSYEDTGELFF
TRBJ2-3 TRBV6-4 15 CASRETGLVTDTQYF
TRBJ2-7 TRBV7-9 15 CASSLVGVGTSEQYF
TRBJ1-5 TRBV27 14 CASSLRGLNQPQHF
TRBJ2-3 TRBV6-2/TRBV6-3 14 CASSYSDSASTQYF
TRBJ1-2 TRBV5-8 12 CASSLDTNGYTF
TRBJ1-4 TRBV28 12 CASSADREKLFF
TRBJ1-1 TRBV28 15 CASSFPGITNTEAFF
TRBJ1-1 TRBV15 15 CATSRAVGTASEAFF
TRBJ2-3 TRBV9 18 CASSVRPATGPSTDTQYF
TRBJ1-1 TRBV30 19 CAWTQNNRGRREMNTEAFF
TRBJ2-7 TRBV27 14 CASGGGHRTYEQYF
TRBJ2-5 TRBV5-1 16 CASSSGWGAEQETQYF
TRBJ1-1 TRBV9 15 CASNVVGAGNTEAFF